The present TCR beta chain was sequenced within a study of cytomegalovirus exposure and HLA in healthy donors. Broader study findings: DRB1 had the most TCR associations and HLA-C the fewest, a later analysis found, with rates varying by HLA locus. Judged likely to be a sequencing artifact was a cluster of highly shared sequence variants.

As regards this clone: The target antigen is unknown.

13 Jbeta primers and 60 Vbeta primers were used for the PCR. TCRdb keeps only in-frame clones here, not all; method: immunoSEQ multiplex PCR. The data contain 97,000 or so clones, roughly 70% of them singletons. The sequencing input was PBMCs. The sequence was obtained from a man over 45 in good health and CMV-seronegative.

CDR3 amino acids: CASYRLGTSLDTQYF. The CDR3 nucleotides are TGTGCCAGTTATCGGTTGGGGACTAGCCTAGATACGCAGTATTTT. The chain combines TRBV28 with TRBJ2-3; 9 nucleotides agree with TRBD2. The V gene end was trimmed by 9 bases and the J gene end by 5 bases; junction bases not matched to a gene: 12. The CDR3 has 15 residues. The germline gives CDR1 MDHEN, CDR2 SYDVKM. The full variable domain, completed using reference TRBV28 and TRBJ2-3, is DVKVTQSSRYLVKRTGEKVFLECVQDMDHENMFWYRQDPGLGLRLIYFSYDVKMKEKGDIPEGYSVSREKKERFSLILESASTNQTSMYLCASYRLGTSLDTQYFGPGTRLTVL.